This TCR beta chain was documented in a study of blood T cell repertoires in COVID-19. Sequenced by immunoSEQ multiplex PCR; TCRdb stores in-frame clones only, minus some. The top ten hold 1.5% to 2% of the sample, which has more than 200,000 clones, 88% seen once. Germline V lookup: CDR1 GTSNPN, CDR2 SVGIG (reference sequence). V was shortened by 2 bases and J by 5 bases, with 10 bases between the two germline ends. The CDR3 is 13 residues long. J is TRBJ2-1 and V is TRBV30; D gene uncertain. This TCR derives from a man in his 70s with acute or convalescent COVID-19. The sequenced material came from peripheral blood. CDR3: CAWSPWANNEQFF. CDR3 DNA sequence: TGTGCCTGGAGTCCGTGGGCGAACAATGAGCAGTTCTTC.